The rows below give T cell receptor beta chains drawn from one sample of a study of blood T cell repertoires in COVID-19. This table comes from immunoSEQ multiplex PCR, and its TCRdb copy is limited to in-frame clones, with some not included. The data show a few hundred thousand clones, with roughly 87% seen just once and approximately 3.1% held by the top ten. The sequencing sample was made of PBMCs or T cells enriched from blood (not recorded which). The receptor set was obtained from a woman aged 25 to 39 who had recovered from COVID-19. Both conserved end residues are part of each CDR3. Fields, in order: D gene, CDR3 length, clone size, J gene, V gene, CDR3 protein, CDR3 DNA. The D gene is left open where the match is weak. Size is omitted from some rows. Given values are once, few, many or a class for expanded clones.

- | 12 | - | TRBJ1-5 | TRBV19 | CASSEGGQPQHF | TGTGCCAGTAGTGAAGGGGGACAGCCCCAGCATTTT
- | 14 | - | TRBJ2-3 | TRBV7-9 | CASSSGRGTDTQYF | TGTGCCAGCAGCTCTGGTCGCGGCACAGATACGCAGTATTTT
TRBD2 | 14 | - | TRBJ2-1 | TRBV6-5 | CASCGSRSYNEQFF | TGTGCCAGCTGCGGGAGTAGATCCTACAATGAGCAGTTCTTC
TRBD1 | 16 | - | TRBJ2-1 | TRBV5-1 | CASSLAAGGSYNEQFF | TGCGCCAGCAGCTTGGCGGCAGGGGGCTCCTACAATGAGCAGTTCTTC
TRBD1 | 14 | - | TRBJ2-1 | TRBV7-9 | CASSSQGARDEQFF | TGTGCCAGCAGTTCTCAGGGGGCCCGAGATGAGCAGTTCTTC
TRBD1 | 12 | - | TRBJ1-2 | TRBV29-1 | CSVRTGNYGYTF | TGCAGCGTTAGGACAGGGAACTATGGCTACACCTTC
- | 17 | once | TRBJ2-1 | TRBV5-4 | CASSLAPAGSSYNEQFF | TGTGCCAGCAGCTTGGCCCCCGCGGGAAGCTCCTACAATGAGCAGTTCTTC
TRBD1 | 16 | few | TRBJ2-7 | TRBV12-5 | CASGLAGQGLSYEQYF | TGTGCTAGTGGTTTGGCGGGACAGGGGTTATCCTACGAGCAGTACTTC
TRBD1 | 15 | few | TRBJ1-4 | TRBV7-9 | CASSSPGQGIEKLFF | TGTGCCAGCAGCTCTCCGGGACAGGGGATTGAAAAACTGTTTTTT
- | 16 | - | TRBJ1-5 | TRBV6-6 | CASSATQGSGNQPQHF | TGTGCCAGCAGTGCTACACAGGGTAGCGGCAATCAGCCCCAGCATTTT
- | 15 | once | TRBJ1-4 | TRBV13 | CASSRKGSANEKLFF | TGTGCCAGCAGCCGAAAGGGTAGCGCTAATGAAAAACTGTTTTTT
- | 15 | - | TRBJ1-4 | TRBV13 | CASSKRTVPNEKLFF | TGTGCCAGCAGCAAGCGGACAGTTCCTAATGAAAAACTGTTTTTT
- | 15 | - | TRBJ1-2 | TRBV27 | CASSFLGFGGIGYTF | TGTGCCAGCAGTTTTCTTGGTTTTGGCGGAATCGGCTACACCTTC
- | 13 | - | TRBJ2-2 | TRBV7-2 | CASSSRNTGELFF | TGTGCCAGCAGCTCCCGGAACACCGGGGAGCTGTTTTTT
TRBD1 | 15 | - | TRBJ2-7 | TRBV6-5 | CASSYGQGFSYEQYF | TGTGCCAGCAGTTACGGACAGGGGTTTTCCTACGAGCAGTACTTC
- | 13 | few | TRBJ1-2 | TRBV27 | CASSLSGLYGYTF | TGTGCCAGCAGTTTATCCGGACTCTATGGCTACACCTTC
- | 18 | few | TRBJ1-2 | TRBV4-2 | CASSQDVGGLSGLRGYTF | TGTGCCAGCAGCCAAGATGTTGGAGGGCTCTCTGGCTTACGGGGCTACACCTTC
- | 12 | - | TRBJ2-7 | TRBV7-9 | CASSLIGYEQYF | TGTGCCAGCAGCTTAATCGGCTACGAGCAGTACTTC
- | 11 | - | TRBJ2-7 | TRBV20-1 | CSALQGGEQYF | TGCAGTGCTCTACAGGGTGGGGAGCAGTACTTC
TRBD1 | 12 | - | TRBJ1-2 | TRBV6-2/TRBV6-3 | CASSWTGLGYTF | TGTGCCAGCAGTTGGACAGGTCTTGGCTACACCTTC
- | 13 | - | TRBJ2-7 | TRBV11-1 | CASSLYSRYEQYF | TGTGCCAGCAGCCTATACAGCCGCTACGAGCAGTACTTC
- | 14 | - | TRBJ1-5 | TRBV24-1 | CATSDLESNQPQHF | TGTGCCACCAGTGATTTAGAGAGCAATCAGCCCCAGCATTTT